Reported below is one TCR beta chain. It has no known antigen specificity. No much larger clone is present one base from it, and per-base qualities are unavailable. The cohort consisted of hundreds of healthy bone marrow donors. At the time of sampling, every cohort member was nominally healthy, though immune exposures that went unrecorded were likely present. The donor tested CMV seronegative, placing the donor among the approximately 360 seronegative members of the cohort. A peripheral blood sample was provided by each donor, and peripheral blood mononuclear cells were used for TCR beta sequencing. Genomic DNA extraction from the blood cell samples was performed with the Qiagen DNeasy Blood Extraction Kit. The record originates from a study of cytomegalovirus exposure and HLA in healthy donors (dated by TCRdb to between 2016 and 2019). In terms of the full investigation: An earlier analysis of roughly 630 of the donors reported 276 Gb of sequence data and 100 million to 130 million unique TCR beta sequences from roughly 180 million T cells. The later analysis used no new phenotypic data to find candidate immune exposures, relying instead on TCR beta sequences and their occurrence across donors. Alongside the repertoire data, information on donor age, sex, ethnicity and CMV serostatus was compiled. Genome-wide SNP genotypes for about 65% of the roughly 670 donors were used in a later genetic analysis, which treated that subset as a discovery cohort. Along with the approximately 670-subject first cohort, a separate validation cohort of over a hundred different subjects was used. Four or five DR-DQ haplotypes were handled as single units for association and clustering because linkage in the cohort was strong. The number of donors typed differed by locus, with about 629-630 for A, B, C, DRB1 and DQB1, roughly 520 for DQA1, 600 to 610 for DPA1, and under 490 for DPB1. All discovery cohort repertoires had been generated on a single sequencing platform. A later analysis re-examined previously published TCR beta repertoires from 500 to 700 donors and added high-resolution HLA genotyping to investigate patterns of TCR occurrence. In an earlier analysis of 550 to 700 of the donors, high-throughput TCR beta sequencing was used to judge whether each TCR beta V gene segment behaved as functional or pseudogenic. Across under 500 genotyped donors of the cohort, an average of about 200,000 unique TCR beta nucleotide sequences per donor were sequenced, and about a sixth of those sequences were non-productive. An early release covering roughly 640 HLA-typed donors comprised about 310 gigabases of sequencing data and about 90 million unique TCR sequences. The T cell repertoires of around 670 subjects were profiled by immunosequencing and related to cytomegalovirus serostatus. The study was designed to test whether signatures of past pathogen exposure could be identified by cataloging public T cell receptors. High-throughput TCR immunosequencing, statistical association of individual TCRs with disease status, and machine learning were combined to predict cytomegalovirus infection status. The genetic ancestry cluster associated with self-reported Caucasian donors included roughly four fifths of the roughly 410 genotyped donors. HLA typing included class I and class II loci at four-digit resolution.

Sequences SGDLS (CDR1) and YYNGEE (CDR2) are obtained from the germline V gene. The CDR3 contains 15 residues, cysteine and phenylalanine counted. The retained sequence is limited to the CDR3, 45 bases, with the frame set at the first base. V loses 4 bases, J loses 2 bases, and the germline ends lie 15 bases apart. The investigation overall reported the following: An association between a missense DCLRE1C variant and V-gene and J-gene trimming of TCR beta chains was found in a later genetic analysis and replicated in an independent cohort. Most TCR sequences were observed very rarely across donors, whereas some public TCRs were present in many individuals. Strong co-occurrence of HLA alleles, especially DR and DQ, made assigning TCR associations to individual alleles difficult. Several of the top co-occurrence clusters appeared to be linked to parvovirus B19, influenza, CMV and Epstein-Barr virus, according to a later analysis. In the study, some 160 TCR beta chains were listed as associated with cytomegalovirus. Some IMGT-functional V segments, including TRBV6-2 and TRBV6-3, could not be told apart with the 87-base-pair reads, so those segments were excluded. The classifier was reported to diagnose cytomegalovirus status with high specificity and sensitivity in both the original and validation cohorts. In a later analysis, most CMV-associated TCR beta chains were found to appear HLA-restricted, with HLA associations seemingly driven largely by CMV exposure. A further reported finding was that TCR beta sequences accurately predicted the HLA-A and HLA-B alleles for most subjects in the first cohort. The only immune exposure information available for the cohort was CMV serostatus. In this cohort, only TCR beta chains were sequenced, and detectable features were limited by the absence of alpha or paired-chain data. A cluster of highly shared sequence variants was judged likely to be a technical artifact of the sequencing pipeline. Correlated functional status among segregating V segments might be attributable to linkage disequilibrium, but an unknown experimental factor could not be ruled out. The authors suggested that the approach could potentially be generalized to other disease states and immunological phenotypes. Presence/absence analyses assumed roughly uniform sequencing depth across donors, an assumption that may not hold. Specific HLA alleles were associated with 15,000 to 20,000 TCR beta sequences at a false discovery rate of 0.05 in a later analysis. Approximately 18 rarely observed V segments, including chromosome 9 orphons, were excluded from the earlier analysis of several hundred of the donors because counts were too low. In an earlier analysis of over 550 of the donors, most TCR beta V segments were observed in productive rearrangements about 87% or about 30% of the time, broadly matching IMGT annotations. According to a later analysis, TCR association rates differed among HLA loci, with DRB1 alleles showing the most associated TCRs and HLA-C alleles showing the fewest. In a later analysis, HLA-associated TCR beta chains were found to be more clonally expanded and to have lower generation probabilities than equally common non-associated chains. In vitro tests confirmed that a few of the cytomegalovirus-associated TCR beta chains recognize cytomegalovirus antigens. Because some donors lacked HLA typing at each locus, the association tests relied only on the typed subset. A later genetic analysis reported fewer N-insertions in productive TCRs among donors in an Asian-associated ancestry cluster than the roughly 700-donor mean.

The library came from the immunoSEQ multiplex PCR assay. The multiplex PCR relied on a mix of 60 forward primers for TCR Vbeta segments and 13 reverse primers for TCR Jbeta segments. The CDR3 region of rearranged TCR beta genes was amplified from genomic DNA with a multiplex PCR assay. On the Illumina HiSeq System, the amplified TCR beta libraries were sequenced as 87-base-pair reads. For the original study's pipeline: A later analysis tallied around 80 million unique TCR beta chains across the 666 repertoires, and around 12 million of those chains were shared by two or more donors. Raw reads were error-corrected and collapsed into unique sequences by a nearest-neighbor algorithm in which closely related sequences were merged to remove PCR and sequencing errors. To assign V, D and J gene segments, CDR3 sequences were aligned to IMGT reference sequences. For a sequence to be retained, a match of at least six nucleotides to both a V gene segment and a J gene segment was required. Rearrangements were classified as productive when the CDR3 lacked stop codons and remained in frame with V and J, and all other rearrangements were classified as non-productive. CDR3 was defined by IMGT convention, running from the second conserved V-encoded cysteine to the conserved J-encoded phenylalanine. In an earlier analysis of more than 550 of the donors, sequences lacking an unambiguous match to a single V gene segment were excluded. In an earlier analysis of several hundred of the donors, a V segment was called functional when productive rearrangements were above 56.7%, and segregating when the standard deviation between donors exceeded 5%. A statistical classification framework was developed to diagnose cytomegalovirus status using the catalog of TCR beta chain sequences. V and J gene assignment, in a later analysis, came from comparing TCR nucleotide sequences with IMGT/GENE-DB human TR gene sequences. A later analysis assigned CDR3 sequences and most-parsimonious VDJ recombination scenarios with the TCRdist pipeline. A later analysis defined each TCR beta chain by its CDR3 amino acid sequence plus V-gene family, and excluded reads lacking a unique V-gene family. To address suspected cross-contamination and a sequencing artifact, a later analysis removed 550 to 750 highly shared, low-generation-probability nucleotide sequences. In a later analysis, a clonal expansion index for each public chain was calculated from normalized within-repertoire ranks of inferred template counts. In a later analysis, generation probabilities were computed using a VDJ recombination model fitted to out-of-frame rearrangements, and the results were checked against IGoR. A later analysis scored TCR-TCR, TCR-HLA and TCR-CMV co-occurrence with hypergeometric tests, applying a repertoire-size bias correction to TCR pairs. False discovery rates were estimated in a later analysis by permuting HLA or CMV assignments 20 times. In a later analysis, co-occurring TCRs were grouped using DBSCAN, and TCRdist sequence similarity was added for clustering within HLA-allele-positive subsets. For co-occurrence clustering, repertoires with fewer than 30,000 or more than 120,000 public chains were excluded, along with roughly 5 repertoires with anomalous nucleotide sharing. Drawn from immuneACCESS, this table holds only the in-frame rearrangements with V and J called that TCRdb kept. Clones are partly lost; checked studies trace under half to an unresolved V gene and leave the rest unexplained. The D gene and trimming were derived from the DNA, and the V and J assignments and clone size from that table. Counted in this sample were some 200,000 clones; 60% to 85% of them appeared once. The ten largest clones represent around 3.2% of the sample.

Material: PBMCs. The chain employs TRBV9 and TRBJ1-1, and possibly TRBD1, on 5 matching bases. The clonotype comes from a female donor in good health and CMV-seronegative. The nucleotide sequence reads as follows: TGTGCCAGCAGCCCACTGGGGCAGGTCAACACTGAAGCTTTCTTT. It encodes CASSPLGQVNTEAFF.